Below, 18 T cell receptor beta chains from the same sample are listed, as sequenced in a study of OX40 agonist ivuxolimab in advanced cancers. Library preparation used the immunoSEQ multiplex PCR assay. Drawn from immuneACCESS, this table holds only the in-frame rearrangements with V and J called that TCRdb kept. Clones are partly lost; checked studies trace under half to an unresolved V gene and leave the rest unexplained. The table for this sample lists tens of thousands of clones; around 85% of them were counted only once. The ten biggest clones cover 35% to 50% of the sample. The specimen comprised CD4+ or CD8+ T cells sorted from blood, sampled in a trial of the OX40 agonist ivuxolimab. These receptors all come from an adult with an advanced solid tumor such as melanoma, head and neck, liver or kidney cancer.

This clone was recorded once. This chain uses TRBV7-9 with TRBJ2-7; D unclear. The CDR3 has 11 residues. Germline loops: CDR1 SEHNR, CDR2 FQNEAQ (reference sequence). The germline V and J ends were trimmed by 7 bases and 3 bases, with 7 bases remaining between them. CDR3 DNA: TGTGCCAGCACCCACAGCTACGAGCAGTACTTC. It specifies CASTHSYEQYF.

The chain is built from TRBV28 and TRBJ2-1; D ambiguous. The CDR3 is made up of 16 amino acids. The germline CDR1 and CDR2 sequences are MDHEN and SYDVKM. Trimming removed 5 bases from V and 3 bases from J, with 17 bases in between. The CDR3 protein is CASSNQPGRIYNEQFF. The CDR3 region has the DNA TGTGCCAGCAGTAACCAGCCGGGTCGAATCTACAATGAGCAGTTCTTC.

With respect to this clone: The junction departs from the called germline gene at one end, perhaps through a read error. DNA of the CDR3: TGCGCCAGCAGCGAGTCACGGGGTAGCTCCTACGAGCAGTACTTC. Translated, it gives CASSESRGSSYEQYF. The chain joins TRBV10-2 to TRBJ2-7; the D gene is possibly TRBD2 (5 bases). The CDR3 loop spans 15 amino acids. From germline, CDR1 is WSHSY and CDR2 SAAADI.

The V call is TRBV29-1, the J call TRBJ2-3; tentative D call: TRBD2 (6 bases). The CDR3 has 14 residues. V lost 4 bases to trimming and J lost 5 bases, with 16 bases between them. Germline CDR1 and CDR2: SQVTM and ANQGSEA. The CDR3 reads CSVGGGGEVDTQYF. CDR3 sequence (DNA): TGCAGCGTTGGGGGTGGAGGGGAGGTAGATACGCAGTATTTT.

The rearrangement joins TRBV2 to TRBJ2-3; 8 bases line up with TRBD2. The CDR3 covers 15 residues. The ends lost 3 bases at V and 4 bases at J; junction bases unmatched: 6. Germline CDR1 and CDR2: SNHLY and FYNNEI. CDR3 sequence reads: CASSDVGLGPDTQYF. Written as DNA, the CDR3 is TGTGCCAGCAGTGATGTGGGACTAGGGCCAGATACGCAGTATTTT.

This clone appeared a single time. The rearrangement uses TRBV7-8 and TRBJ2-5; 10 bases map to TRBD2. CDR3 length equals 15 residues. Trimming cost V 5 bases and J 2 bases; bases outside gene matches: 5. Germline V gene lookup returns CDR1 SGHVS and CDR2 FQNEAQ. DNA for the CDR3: TGTGCCAGCAGCCCGGGACTAGCGTGGCAAGAGACCCAGTACTTC. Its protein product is CASSPGLAWQETQYF.

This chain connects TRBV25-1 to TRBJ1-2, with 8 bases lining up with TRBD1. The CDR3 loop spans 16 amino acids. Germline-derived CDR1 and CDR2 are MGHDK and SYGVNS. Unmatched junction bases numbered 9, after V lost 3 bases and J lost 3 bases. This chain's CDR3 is CASSDRTGPWDYGYTF. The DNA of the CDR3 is TGTGCCAGCAGTGATCGGACAGGGCCCTGGGACTATGGCTACACCTTC.

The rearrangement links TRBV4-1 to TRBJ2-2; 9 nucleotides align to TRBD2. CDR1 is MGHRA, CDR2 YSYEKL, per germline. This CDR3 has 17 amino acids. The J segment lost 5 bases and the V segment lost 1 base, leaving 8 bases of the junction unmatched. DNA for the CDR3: TGCGCCAGCAGCCAAGCCGGCGGGGGGGCCGGAACCGGGGAGCTGTTTTTT. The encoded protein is CASSQAGGGAGTGELFF.

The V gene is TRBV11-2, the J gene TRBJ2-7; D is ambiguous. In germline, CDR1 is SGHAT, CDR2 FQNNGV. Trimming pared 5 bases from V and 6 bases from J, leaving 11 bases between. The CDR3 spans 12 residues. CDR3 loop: CASSARSSEQYF. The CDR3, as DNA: TGTGCCAGCAGCGCCCGTAGCAGCGAGCAGTACTTC.

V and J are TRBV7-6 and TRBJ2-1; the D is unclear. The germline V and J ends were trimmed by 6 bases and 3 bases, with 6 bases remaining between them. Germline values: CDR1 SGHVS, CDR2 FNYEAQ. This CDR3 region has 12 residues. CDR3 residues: CASSSNYNEQFF. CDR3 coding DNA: TGTGCCAGCAGTTCTAACTACAATGAGCAGTTCTTC. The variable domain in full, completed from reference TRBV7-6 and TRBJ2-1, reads GAGVSQSPRYKVTKRGQDVALRCDPISGHVSLYWYRQALGQGPEFLTYFNYEAQQDKSGLPNDRFSAERPEGSISTLTIQRTEQRDSAMYRCASSSNYNEQFFGPGTRLTVL.

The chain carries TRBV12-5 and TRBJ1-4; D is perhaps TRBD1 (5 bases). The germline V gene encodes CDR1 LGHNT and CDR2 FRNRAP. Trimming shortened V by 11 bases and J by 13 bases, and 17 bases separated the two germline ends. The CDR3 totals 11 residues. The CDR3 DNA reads TGTGCTTCCTCGGGGGGTGGCGCACTGTTTTTT. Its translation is CASSGGGALFF.

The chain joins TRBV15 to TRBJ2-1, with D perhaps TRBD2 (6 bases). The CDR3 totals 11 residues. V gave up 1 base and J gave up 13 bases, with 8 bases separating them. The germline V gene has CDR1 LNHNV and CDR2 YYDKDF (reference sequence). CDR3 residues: CATSRGGNQFF. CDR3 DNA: TGTGCCACCAGCAGAGGCGGGAATCAGTTCTTC.

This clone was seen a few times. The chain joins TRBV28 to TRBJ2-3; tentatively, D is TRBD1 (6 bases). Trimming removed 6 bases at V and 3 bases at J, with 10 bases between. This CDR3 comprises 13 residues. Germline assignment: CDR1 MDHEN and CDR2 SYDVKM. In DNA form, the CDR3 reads TGTGCCAGCAGGAAACAGGGAACAGATACGCAGTATTTT. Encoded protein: CASRKQGTDTQYF.

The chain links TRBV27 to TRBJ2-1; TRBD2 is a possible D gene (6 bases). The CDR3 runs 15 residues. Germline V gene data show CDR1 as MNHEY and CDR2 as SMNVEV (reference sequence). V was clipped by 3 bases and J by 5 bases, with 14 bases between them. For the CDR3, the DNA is TGTGCCAGCAGTTTTGTGCGGGGCGACAACAATGAGCAGTTCTTC. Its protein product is CASSFVRGDNNEQFF.

Here the CDR3 reads CASSQIGGPSYEQYF. The CDR3 bases are TGTGCCAGCAGTCAAATCGGCGGACCCTCCTACGAGCAGTACTTC. The V and J genes are TRBV27 and TRBJ2-7, with D hard to call. Trimming pared 5 bases from V and 0 bases from J, leaving 14 bases between. This CDR3 comprises 15 residues. The V gene's germline CDR1 is MNHEY and CDR2 SMNVEV (reference sequence).

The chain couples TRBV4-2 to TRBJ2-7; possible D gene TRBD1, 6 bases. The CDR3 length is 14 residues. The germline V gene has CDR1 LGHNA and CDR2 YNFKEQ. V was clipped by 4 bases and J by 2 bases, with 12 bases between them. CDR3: CASSPGQGAYEQYF. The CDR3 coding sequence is TGTGCCAGCAGCCCGGGACAAGGGGCCTACGAGCAGTACTTC.

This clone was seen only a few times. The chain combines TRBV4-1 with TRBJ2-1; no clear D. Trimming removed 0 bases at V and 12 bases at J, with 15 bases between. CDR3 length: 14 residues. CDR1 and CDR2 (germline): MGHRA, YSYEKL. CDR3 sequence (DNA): TGCGCCAGCAGCCAAGATTGGACGGTGAGTGGGCAGTTCTTC. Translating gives CASSQDWTVSGQFF.

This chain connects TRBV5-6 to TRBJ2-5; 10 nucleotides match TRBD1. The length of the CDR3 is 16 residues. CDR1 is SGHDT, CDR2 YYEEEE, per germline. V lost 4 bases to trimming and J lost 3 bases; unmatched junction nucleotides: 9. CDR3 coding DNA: TGTGCCAGCAGCCGCGGCCCGACAGGGGGCAAAGAGACCCAGTACTTC. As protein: CASSRGPTGGKETQYF.